These 32 T cell receptor beta chains came from one sample sequenced in a study of blood T cell repertoires in COVID-19. Generated by immunoSEQ multiplex PCR, the TCRdb table keeps only in-frame clones and is missing some. This sample carries about 210,000 clones, roughly 90% of them seen once, and the ten largest clones take around 1.6%. Sequenced sample: peripheral blood. These receptor sequences come from a man in his late teens or twenties with active or convalescent COVID-19.

This rearrangement joins TRBV7-2 to TRBJ2-7; no reliable D call. V was shortened by 1 base and J by 4 bases, with 11 bases between the two germline ends. This CDR3 spans 14 amino acids. CDR1 SGHTA and CDR2 FQGNSA come from the germline V gene. The CDR3 region is CASSLVSQTYEQYF. DNA for the CDR3: TGTGCCAGCAGCTTAGTTTCGCAGACTTACGAGCAGTACTTC. Using reference TRBV7-2 and TRBJ2-7 for the parts outside the CDR3, the full variable domain is GAGVSQSPSNKVTEKGKDVELRCDPISGHTALYWYRQSLGQGLEFLIYFQGNSAPDKSGLPSDRFSAERTGGSVSTLTIQRTQQEDSAVYLCASSLVSQTYEQYFGPGTRLTVT.

This sequence joins TRBV28 and TRBJ1-1; D is ambiguous. V dropped 3 bases and J dropped 1 base, with 6 bases sitting between them. Germline assignment: CDR1 MDHEN and CDR2 SYDVKM. This CDR3 comprises 13 residues. The CDR3 coding sequence is TGTGCCAGCAGTTTGACACAGAACACTGAAGCTTTCTTT. Translated: CASSLTQNTEAFF.

This sequence joins TRBV27 and TRBJ1-2, with TRBD1 identical over 8 bases. Germline assignment: CDR1 MNHEY and CDR2 SMNVEV (reference sequence). This CDR3 comprises 13 residues. V dropped 6 bases and J dropped 6; count of bases not matched to a gene: 6. The CDR3 reads CASSPRTGNGYTF. Written as DNA, the CDR3 is TGTGCCAGCAGCCCGCGGACAGGGAATGGCTACACCTTC.

This sequence joins TRBV19 and TRBJ2-2; TRBD1 matches at 10 bases. The CDR3 totals 15 residues. With V trimmed by 5 bases and J by 3 bases, 3 bases remained unmatched. Germline V CDR1 and CDR2: LNHDA, SQIVND (reference sequence). CDR3 residues: CASSAGTGDTGELFF. The CDR3 DNA follows: TGTGCCAGTAGTGCCGGGACAGGGGACACCGGGGAGCTGTTTTTT.

This clone was observed a single time. The V and J genes are TRBV24-1 and TRBJ1-2, with D possibly matching TRBD1 (5 bases). Trimming removed 3 bases at V and 1 base at J, with 11 bases between. Germline V gene data show CDR1 as KGHDR and CDR2 as SFDVKD. The length of the CDR3 is 15 residues. The CDR3 DNA reads as TGTGCCACCAGTGATACGGACATAATTAACTATGGCTACACCTTC. It encodes CATSDTDIINYGYTF.

This CDR3 is CASSYEVLGDYPSEQFF. The DNA of the CDR3 is TGTGCCAGCAGTTACGAGGTTTTGGGGGACTATCCAAGTGAGCAGTTCTTC. The J gene is TRBJ2-1, the V gene TRBV6-2 or TRBV6-3, with 7 bases matching TRBD2. CDR1 and CDR2 from the germline V gene are MNHEY and SVGEGT. After removal of 2 bases from V and 9 bases from J, the junction contained 16 bases not matched to a gene. This CDR3 comprises 17 residues.

As regards this clone: One end of the junction fails to match germline, which may point to a read error. The chain is built from TRBV5-1 and TRBJ1-1; the D is unclear. Germline V gene data show CDR1 as SGHRS and CDR2 as YFSETQ. The CDR3 covers 13 residues. The CDR3 protein is CASSLGGNPEAFF. Written as DNA, the CDR3 is TGCGCCAGCAGCTTGGGCGGGAACCCTGAAGCTTTCTTT.

The chain recombines TRBV19 with TRBJ1-1; a possible D gene is TRBD1 (5 bases). V was trimmed by 7 bases and J by 4 bases, leaving 16 bases between them. Germline loops: CDR1 LNHDA, CDR2 SQIVND (reference sequence). The CDR3 has 14 residues. CDR3 coding DNA: TGTGCCAGTAACCGGGGGTGGTTTGGCACTGAAGCTTTCTTT. Protein product: CASNRGWFGTEAFF.

The chain employs TRBV4-3 and TRBJ2-1; D perhaps matches TRBD2 (7 bases). CDR1 and CDR2 (germline): LGHNA, YSLEER. This CDR3 is built from 16 residues. V was pared by 2 bases and J by 8 bases, with 19 bases between. CDR3 nucleotides: TGCGCCAGCAGCCAAAAAATGGCGGGAGAGGGGGATGAGCAGTTCTTC. Translated, it gives CASSQKMAGEGDEQFF.

This rearrangement joins TRBV6-4 to TRBJ2-2; possible D gene TRBD2, 6 bases. V was cut by 2 bases and J by 5 bases, with 15 bases left in between. The CDR3 contains 16 residues. In germline, CDR1 is MRHNA, CDR2 SNTAGT. CDR3 nucleotides: TGTGCCAGCAGTGACGGGACTTGGGGTCGTACCGGGGAGCTGTTTTTT. It yields the protein CASSDGTWGRTGELFF.

The V call is TRBV13, the J call TRBJ1-3; 7 bases agree with TRBD1. The CDR3 runs to 15 residues. J gave up 1 base and V 3 bases, and 3 bases lay outside the gene matches. Germline V gene data show CDR1 as PRHDT and CDR2 as FYEKMQ (reference sequence). Here the CDR3 reads CASSLGQISGNTIYF. DNA of the CDR3: TGTGCCAGCAGCTTGGGACAGATATCTGGAAACACCATATATTTT. Full variable domain (remainder filled in from reference TRBV13 and TRBJ1-3): AAGVIQSPRHLIKEKRETATLKCYPIPRHDTVYWYQQGPGQDPQFLISFYEKMQSDKGSIPDRFSAQQFSDYHSELNMSSLELGDSALYFCASSLGQISGNTIYFGEGSWLTVV.

This clone was counted a single time. The rearrangement links TRBV18 to TRBJ1-5; weak D call: TRBD1 (6 bases). With 1 base removed from V and 3 bases from J, the gap between germline ends came to 22 bases. The CDR3 contains 19 residues. Germline V gene sequence: CDR1 KGHSH, CDR2 LQKENI. CDR3 coding DNA: TGTGCCAGCTCACCACGTATCCTAACGGGCAGGGGACCCAATCAGCCCCAGCATTTT. Translating it yields CASSPRILTGRGPNQPQHF.

The CDR3 DNA follows: TGTGCCAGCAGCTTACAGGGGCCCGGAAACACCATATATTTT. Protein: CASSLQGPGNTIYF. The rearrangement joins TRBV5-4 to TRBJ1-3; 7 bases are a match to TRBD1. The CDR3 extends over 14 amino acids. CDR1 SGHNT and CDR2 YYREEE come from the germline V gene (reference sequence). J lost 4 bases, V lost 2 bases, and 3 bases had no gene match.

The chain employs TRBV5-4 and TRBJ1-2; D uncertain. The ends were cut back, 1 base at V and 0 bases at J, with 7 bases in the middle. Germline values: CDR1 SGHNT, CDR2 YYREEE (reference sequence). CDR3 length: 14 amino acids. CDR3 residues: CASSLTVANYGYTF. Written as DNA, the CDR3 is TGTGCCAGCAGCTTGACAGTAGCTAACTATGGCTACACCTTC. Drawing the rest from reference TRBV5-4 and TRBJ1-2, the complete variable domain is ETGVTQSPTHLIKTRGQQVTLRCSSQSGHNTVSWYQQALGQGPQFIFQYYREEENGRGNFPPRFSGLQFPNYSSELNVNALELDDSALYLCASSLTVANYGYTFGSGTRLTVV.

CDR3 sequence reads: CATSIDRGNFHLYGYTF. For the CDR3, the DNA is TGTGCCACCAGTATTGACAGGGGGAACTTTCACCTCTATGGCTACACCTTC. V is TRBV24-1 and J is TRBJ1-2; 9 nucleotides align to TRBD1. This CDR3 is 17 amino acids long. Trimming took 6 bases from V and 4 from J; bases not matched to a gene: 14. Germline CDR1 and CDR2: KGHDR and SFDVKD.

This clone has more than one count but fewer than ten. The chain carries TRBV2 and TRBJ2-3, with 11 bases aligning to TRBD2. The CDR3 loop spans 17 amino acids. Germline CDR1 and CDR2: SNHLY and FYNNEI. V lost 6 bases to trimming and J lost 2 bases; unmatched junction nucleotides: 10. The CDR3 loop is CASSQTLAGGYTDTQYF. The CDR3 bases are TGTGCCAGCAGCCAAACCCTAGCGGGGGGTTACACAGATACGCAGTATTTT.

The V gene is TRBV11-2, the J gene TRBJ2-5; 10 bases align to TRBD2. Per germline, CDR1 SGHAT and CDR2 FQNNGV. The CDR3 is 14 amino acids. Unmatched junction bases numbered 5, after V lost 5 bases and J lost 5 bases. The CDR3 region is CASSNAGLAETQYF. The CDR3 nucleotides read TGTGCCAGCAGCAACGCGGGACTAGCGGAGACCCAGTACTTC.

V gene TRBV6-9 combines with J gene TRBJ2-1; D is perhaps TRBD2 (7 bases). The V end was cut by 10 bases, the J end by 3 bases, with 16 bases between. Germline assignment: CDR1 MNHGY and CDR2 SVAAGI. The CDR3 has 14 amino acids. The CDR3 DNA is TGTGCCAACTGGCGGGGGCAAGTCTACAATGAGCAGTTCTTC. Its protein is CANWRGQVYNEQFF.

The chain is built from TRBV7-2 and TRBJ2-5; D is perhaps TRBD1 (5 bases). Deletions cut 3 bases from V and 1 base from J, with 15 bases between. The CDR3 length is 16 residues. Germline CDR1 SGHTA, CDR2 FQGNSA. The CDR3 nucleotides are TGTGCCAGCAGCTTCAACGGACACGGCGTCCAAGAGACCCAGTACTTC. Translation: CASSFNGHGVQETQYF. Looking up the rest from reference TRBV7-2 and TRBJ2-5 gives the full variable domain: GAGVSQSPSNKVTEKGKDVELRCDPISGHTALYWYRQSLGQGLEFLIYFQGNSAPDKSGLPSDRFSAERTGGSVSTLTIQRTQQEDSAVYLCASSFNGHGVQETQYFGPGTRLLVL.

This clone occurred once. Other DNA sequences in this sample translate to the same CDR3. This chain joins TRBV5-1 and TRBJ2-3; D may be TRBD1 (6 bases). The V gene lost 2 bases and the J gene lost 0 bases, with 7 bases spanning the gap. The germline V gene encodes CDR1 SGHRS and CDR2 YFSETQ. The CDR3 is made up of 14 amino acids. The CDR3 nucleotides read TGCGCCAGCAGCTTAGGGGGAAGCACAGATACGCAGTATTTT. This codes for CASSLGGSTDTQYF.

This sequence joins TRBV27 and TRBJ1-2, with D possibly matching TRBD1 (5 bases). Deletions cut 5 bases from V and 2 bases from J, with 15 bases between. The CDR3 is 15 amino acids. CDR1 and CDR2 from the germline V gene are MNHEY and SMNVEV (reference sequence). For the CDR3, the DNA is TGTGCCAGCAGTCCCCTGGGGGGACGAAACTATGGCTACACCTTC. Translated, it gives CASSPLGGRNYGYTF.

The chain combines TRBV6-5 with TRBJ1-6, with a tentative D call TRBD1 (5 bases). The CDR3 is made up of 14 amino acids. V was cut by 6 bases and J by 8 bases, with 14 bases left in between. Looked up from germline, CDR1 is MNHEY and CDR2 is SVGAGI. CDR3 region: CASRQEGRDSPLHF. The DNA for the CDR3 is TGTGCCAGCAGGCAGGAGGGACGCGATTCACCCCTCCACTTT.

This chain uses TRBV2 with TRBJ1-1; 9 bases align to TRBD1. The CDR3 sequence is 14 residues long. The ends lost 8 bases at V and 6 bases at J; junction bases unmatched: 10. Germline CDR1 reads SNHLY; CDR2 reads FYNNEI. The CDR3 nucleotides read TGTGCCAGCGGCCAAGGACAGGGGACCCCTGAAGCTTTCTTT. Protein: CASGQGQGTPEAFF.

The chain carries TRBV5-1 and TRBJ1-6; D gene unclear. The V end lost 2 bases, the J end lost 5 bases, and 5 bases lay between the germline ends. This CDR3 is 13 amino acids long. Germline-derived CDR1 and CDR2 are SGHRS and YFSETQ. CDR3 in DNA: TGCGCCAGCAGCTTTGAGAATAATTCACCCCTCCACTTT. This encodes CASSFENNSPLHF. Full variable domain (remainder filled in from reference TRBV5-1 and TRBJ1-6): KAGVTQTPRYLIKTRGQQVTLSCSPISGHRSVSWYQQTPGQGLQFLFEYFSETQRNKGNFPGRFSGRQFSNSRSEMNVSTLELGDSALYLCASSFENNSPLHFGNGTRLTVT.

The chain uses TRBV4-3 and TRBJ1-4; tentatively, D is TRBD1 (5 bases). V lost 4 bases and J lost 4, with 13 bases in between. Germline lookup yields CDR1 LGHNA and CDR2 YSLEER. CDR3 length equals 15 residues. The CDR3 loop is CASSLSTDVNEKLFF. CDR3 DNA: TGCGCCAGCAGCCTGTCGACAGACGTTAATGAAAAACTGTTTTTT.

V is TRBV24-1 and J is TRBJ2-3; D is possibly TRBD2 (5 bases). This CDR3 is built from 15 residues. The V gene's germline CDR1 is KGHDR and CDR2 SFDVKD. V lost 4 bases, J lost 2 bases, and 12 bases lay in between. DNA of the CDR3: TGTGCCACCAGTGACCCGGGAACCTCCACAGATACGCAGTATTTT. The encoded protein is CATSDPGTSTDTQYF.

This clone was recorded only once. The chain carries TRBV7-3 and TRBJ2-1, with TRBD2 matching over 8 bases. Looked up from germline, CDR1 is SGHTA and CDR2 is FQGTGA. Trimming removed 5 bases from V and 2 bases from J; junction bases left unmatched: 5. This CDR3 has 15 residues. For the CDR3, the DNA is TGTGCCAGCAGCATTAGCGGGGTGGCCTACAATGAGCAGTTCTTC. It codes for CASSISGVAYNEQFF.

This clone has just a few counts. The rearrangement joins TRBV3-1 (or the pseudogene TRBV3-2) to TRBJ1-6, with TRBD1 identical over 10 bases. The CDR3 has 16 residues. The germline gives CDR1 LGHDT, CDR2 YNNKEL (reference sequence). The ends lost 5 bases at V and 7 bases at J; junction bases unmatched: 8. The CDR3 loop reads CASSAIRTGGNSPLHF. CDR3 nucleotides: TGTGCCAGCAGCGCAATAAGGACAGGGGGAAATTCACCCCTCCACTTT.

This clone was observed a single time. V gene TRBV7-9 combines with J gene TRBJ1-3; D gene uncertain. The CDR3 consists of 13 residues. Trimming took off 4 bases at V and 4 bases at J, with 8 bases between the two ends. Germline assignment: CDR1 SEHNR and CDR2 FQNEAQ (reference sequence). CDR3: CASSSSLGNTIYF. CDR3 DNA sequence: TGTGCCAGCAGCTCCTCACTGGGAAACACCATATATTTT.

The V call is TRBV3-1 (or the pseudogene TRBV3-2), the J call TRBJ1-1, with 11 bases fitting TRBD1. The CDR3 spans 15 residues. V lost 4 bases, J lost 5 bases, and 6 bases stayed unmatched. In germline, CDR1 is LGHDT, CDR2 YNNKEL (reference sequence). The chain's CDR3 is CASSRLGTGGTEAFF. The DNA for the CDR3 is TGTGCCAGCAGCCGGTTGGGGACAGGGGGGACTGAAGCTTTCTTT.

The chain links TRBV11-1 to TRBJ2-5, with 13 bases fitting TRBD2. This CDR3 comprises 16 residues. Germline CDR1 reads SGHAT; CDR2 reads FQDESV (reference sequence). The V and J ends lost 0 bases and 8 bases, in that order; junction bases with no gene match: 6. The CDR3 spells CASSLAGTSGTSTQYF. CDR3 nucleotides: TGTGCCAGCAGCTTAGCGGGGACTAGCGGGACCTCAACCCAGTACTTC.

This clone was found a few times. V gene TRBV6-5 combines with J gene TRBJ1-2; the D gene is possibly TRBD1 (5 bases). The germline gives CDR1 MNHEY, CDR2 SVGAGI. Trimming took off 5 bases at V and 4 bases at J, with 17 bases between the two ends. This CDR3 region has 15 residues. The CDR3 sequence is CASSTGAPSPYGYTF. The CDR3 nucleotides are TGTGCCAGCAGTACAGGAGCCCCCTCGCCCTATGGCTACACCTTC.